Listed here are 6 T cell receptor beta chains from one sample, sequenced in a study of T cells expressing NK-cell markers. Reprocessing the 5' RACE reads, TCRdb reports a single entry for every CDR3 protein and omits DNA. This listing includes 350,000 to 450,000 distinct CDR3 sequences. Sequenced sample: blood T cells: a sorted CD56 or NKG2C T cell subset, CD4+ or CD8+ T cells, or bulk PBMC T cells (not recorded which). These TCRs come from a man aged 18 to 69 in good health.

CDR3 residues: CASSSRDGDYNEQFF. This chain joins TRBV7-6 and TRBJ2-1; as DNA is missing, the TRBD1 call by TCRdb cannot be tested. CDR1 and CDR2 (germline): SGHVS, FNYEAQ. The CDR3 is 15 amino acids.

This chain links TRBV6-5 with TRBJ2-3; the TRBD1 assignment by TCRdb is unverifiable without DNA. Germline CDR1 and CDR2: MNHEY and SVGAGI. The CDR3 extends over 17 amino acids. The CDR3 sequence is CASSYSIQGASGDTQYF.

V usage is TRBV6-1 and J usage is TRBJ1-2; with no DNA, the TCRdb D assignment of TRBD1 cannot be verified. The CDR3 consists of 16 residues. Germline V gives CDR1 MNHNS, CDR2 SASEGT. CDR3 amino acids: CASSPGQGGLGYGYTF.

V is TRBV27 and J is TRBJ2-4; TCRdb names TRBD1, which stays unverified in the absence of DNA. The CDR3 covers 16 residues. Germline V lookup: CDR1 MNHEY, CDR2 SMNVEV (reference sequence). CDR3 protein: CASSPYPRGVGDIQYF.

The CDR3 loop is CSASKRAGTDTQYF. The chain joins TRBV20-1 to TRBJ2-3. The CDR3 contains 14 residues. Germline V CDR1 and CDR2: DFQATT, SNEGSKA (reference sequence).

This chain links TRBV7-3 with TRBJ2-3; TCRdb lists TRBD2, though no DNA is available to test this call. Germline CDR1 SGHTA, CDR2 FQGTGA. This CDR3 contains 15 residues. The CDR3 reads CASSGSGGLGDTQYF.